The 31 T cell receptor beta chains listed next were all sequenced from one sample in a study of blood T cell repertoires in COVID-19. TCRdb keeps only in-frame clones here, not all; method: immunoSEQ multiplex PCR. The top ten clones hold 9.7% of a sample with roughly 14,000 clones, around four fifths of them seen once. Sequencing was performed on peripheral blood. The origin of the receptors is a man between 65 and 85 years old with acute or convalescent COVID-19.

The CDR3 is CASSPSSSNGYTF. The CDR3 DNA reads TGTGCCAGCAGTCCCTCCTCCTCTAATGGCTACACCTTC. This chain joins TRBV6-5 and TRBJ1-2; no definite D call. The CDR3 consists of 13 residues. Trimming stripped 5 bases from V and 6 bases from J, with 13 bases between. Germline V CDR1 and CDR2: MNHEY, SVGAGI.

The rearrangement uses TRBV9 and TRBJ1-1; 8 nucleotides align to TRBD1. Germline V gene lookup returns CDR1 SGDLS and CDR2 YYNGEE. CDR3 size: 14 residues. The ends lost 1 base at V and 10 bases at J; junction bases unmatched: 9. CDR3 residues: CASSVIDRGSGAFF. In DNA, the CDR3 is TGTGCCAGCAGCGTAATAGACAGGGGATCTGGAGCTTTCTTT.

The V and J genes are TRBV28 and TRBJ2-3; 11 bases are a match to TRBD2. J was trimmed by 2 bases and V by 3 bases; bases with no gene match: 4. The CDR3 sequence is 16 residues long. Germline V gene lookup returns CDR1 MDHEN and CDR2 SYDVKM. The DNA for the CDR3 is TGTGCCAGCAGTTTTGTTAGCGGGAGGGCCACAGATACGCAGTATTTT. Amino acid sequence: CASSFVSGRATDTQYF.

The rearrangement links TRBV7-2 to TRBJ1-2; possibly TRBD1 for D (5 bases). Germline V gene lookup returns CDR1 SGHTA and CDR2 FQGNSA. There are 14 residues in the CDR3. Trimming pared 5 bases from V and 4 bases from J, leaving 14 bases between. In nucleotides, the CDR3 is TGTGCCAGCAGCCCTCCCAGGGAAGGCTATGGCTACACCTTC. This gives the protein CASSPPREGYGYTF.

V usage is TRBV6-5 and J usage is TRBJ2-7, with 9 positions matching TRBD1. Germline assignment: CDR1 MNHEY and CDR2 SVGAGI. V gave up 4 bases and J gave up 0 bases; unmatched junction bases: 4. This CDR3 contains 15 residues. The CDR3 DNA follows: TGTGCCAGCAGTTTAACAGGGGGCGACTCCTACGAGCAGTACTTC. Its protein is CASSLTGGDSYEQYF.

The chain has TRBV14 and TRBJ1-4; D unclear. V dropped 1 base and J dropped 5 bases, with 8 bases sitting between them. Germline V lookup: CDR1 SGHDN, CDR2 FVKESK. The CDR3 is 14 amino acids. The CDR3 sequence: CASSQGSMNEKLFF. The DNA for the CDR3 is TGTGCCAGCAGCCAAGGTAGCATGAATGAAAAACTGTTTTTT.

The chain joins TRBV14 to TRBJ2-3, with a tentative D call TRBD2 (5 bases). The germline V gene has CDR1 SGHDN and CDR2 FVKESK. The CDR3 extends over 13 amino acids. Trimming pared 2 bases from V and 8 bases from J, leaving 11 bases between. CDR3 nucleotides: TGTGCCAGCAGCCAACAAATAGAGGGTACGCAGTATTTT. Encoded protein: CASSQQIEGTQYF.

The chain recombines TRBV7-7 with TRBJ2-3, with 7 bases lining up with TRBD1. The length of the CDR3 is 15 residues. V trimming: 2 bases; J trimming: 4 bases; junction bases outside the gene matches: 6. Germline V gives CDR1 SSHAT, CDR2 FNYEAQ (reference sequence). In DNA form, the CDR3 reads TGTGCCAGCAGCTTATCAGACAGGGCCGCAGATACGCAGTATTTT. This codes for CASSLSDRAADTQYF. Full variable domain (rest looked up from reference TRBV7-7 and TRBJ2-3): GAGVSQSPRYKVTKRGQDVTLRCDPISSHATLYWYQQALGQGPEFLTYFNYEAQPDKSGLPSDRFSAERPEGSISTLTIQRTEQRDSAMYRCASSLSDRAADTQYFGPGTRLTVL.

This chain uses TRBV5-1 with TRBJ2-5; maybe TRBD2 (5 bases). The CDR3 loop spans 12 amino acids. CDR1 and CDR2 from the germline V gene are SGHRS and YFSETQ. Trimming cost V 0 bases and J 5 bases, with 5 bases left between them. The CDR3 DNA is TGCGCCAGCAGCTTGGCTAGCGAGACCCAGTACTTC. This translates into CASSLASETQYF. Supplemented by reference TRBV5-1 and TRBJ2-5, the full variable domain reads KAGVTQTPRYLIKTRGQQVTLSCSPISGHRSVSWYQQTPGQGLQFLFEYFSETQRNKGNFPGRFSGRQFSNSRSEMNVSTLELGDSALYLCASSLASETQYFGPGTRLLVL.

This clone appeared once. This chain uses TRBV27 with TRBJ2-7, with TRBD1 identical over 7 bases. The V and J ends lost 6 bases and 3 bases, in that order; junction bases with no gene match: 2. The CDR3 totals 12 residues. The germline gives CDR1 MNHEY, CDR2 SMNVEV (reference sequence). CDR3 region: CASRGQFYEQYF. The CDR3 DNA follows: TGTGCCAGCAGGGGACAGTTCTACGAGCAGTACTTC.

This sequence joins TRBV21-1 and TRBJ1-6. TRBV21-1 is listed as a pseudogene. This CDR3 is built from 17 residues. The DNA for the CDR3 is TGTGCCAGCAGAAAGAGTTTAGCTACACATCATAATTCACCCCTCCACTTT. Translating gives CASRKSLATHHNSPLHF.

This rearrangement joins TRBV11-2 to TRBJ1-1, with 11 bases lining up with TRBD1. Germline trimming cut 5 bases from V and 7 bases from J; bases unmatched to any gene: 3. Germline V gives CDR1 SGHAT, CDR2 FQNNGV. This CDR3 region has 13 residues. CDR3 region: CASSPGTGGEAFF. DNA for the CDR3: TGTGCCAGCAGCCCTGGGACAGGGGGTGAAGCTTTCTTT.

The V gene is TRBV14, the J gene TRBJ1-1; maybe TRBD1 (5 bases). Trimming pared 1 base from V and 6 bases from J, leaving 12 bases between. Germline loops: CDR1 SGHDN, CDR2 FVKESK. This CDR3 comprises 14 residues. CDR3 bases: TGTGCCAGCAGCCAAGTAAGGGGATTCGCTGAAGCTTTCTTT. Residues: CASSQVRGFAEAFF.

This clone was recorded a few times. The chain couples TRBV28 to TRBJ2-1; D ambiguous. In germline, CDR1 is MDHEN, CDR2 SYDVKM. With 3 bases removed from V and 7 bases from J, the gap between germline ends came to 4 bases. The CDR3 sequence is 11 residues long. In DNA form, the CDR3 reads TGTGCCAGCAGTTTTCGGAATGAGCAGTTCTTC. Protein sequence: CASSFRNEQFF.

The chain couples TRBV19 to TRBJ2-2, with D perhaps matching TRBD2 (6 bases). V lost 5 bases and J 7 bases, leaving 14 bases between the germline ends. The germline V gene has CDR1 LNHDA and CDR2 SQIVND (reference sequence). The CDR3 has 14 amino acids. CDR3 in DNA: TGTGCCAGTAGTGGACTGGGACTTCACGGGGAGCTGTTTTTT. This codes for CASSGLGLHGELFF.

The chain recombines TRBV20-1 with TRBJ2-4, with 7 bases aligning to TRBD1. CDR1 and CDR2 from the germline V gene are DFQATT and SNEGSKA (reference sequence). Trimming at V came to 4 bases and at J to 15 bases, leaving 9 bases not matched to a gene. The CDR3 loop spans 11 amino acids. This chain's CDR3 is CSANLAAGGYF. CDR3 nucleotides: TGCAGTGCTAACCTCGCGGCAGGGGGGTACTTC.

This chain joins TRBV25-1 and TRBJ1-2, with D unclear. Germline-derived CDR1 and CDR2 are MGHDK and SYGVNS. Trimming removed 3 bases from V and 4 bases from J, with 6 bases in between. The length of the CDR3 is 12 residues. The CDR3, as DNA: TGTGCCAGCAGTGACAGGTTCTATGGCTACACCTTC. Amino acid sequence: CASSDRFYGYTF.

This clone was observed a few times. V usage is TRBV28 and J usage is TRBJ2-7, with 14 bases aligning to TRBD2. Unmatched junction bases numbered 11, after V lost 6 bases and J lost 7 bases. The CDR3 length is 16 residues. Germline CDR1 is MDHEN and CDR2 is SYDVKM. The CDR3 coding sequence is TGTGCCAGCAGGGGAGGGACTAGCGGGAGAATAGGGGAGCAGTACTTC. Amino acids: CASRGGTSGRIGEQYF.

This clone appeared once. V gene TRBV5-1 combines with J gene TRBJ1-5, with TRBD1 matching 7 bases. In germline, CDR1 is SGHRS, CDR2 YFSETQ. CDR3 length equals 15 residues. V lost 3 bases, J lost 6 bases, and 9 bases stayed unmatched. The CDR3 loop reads CASSYTGAVSQPQHF. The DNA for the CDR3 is TGCGCCAGCAGCTACACAGGGGCAGTGAGTCAGCCCCAGCATTTT.

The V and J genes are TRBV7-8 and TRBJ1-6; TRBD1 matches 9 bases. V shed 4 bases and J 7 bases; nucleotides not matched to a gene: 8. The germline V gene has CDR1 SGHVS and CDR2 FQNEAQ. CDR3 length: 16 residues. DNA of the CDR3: TGTGCCAGCAGCTCACAGGGGGCCCTAACCAATTCACCCCTCCACTTT. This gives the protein CASSSQGALTNSPLHF.

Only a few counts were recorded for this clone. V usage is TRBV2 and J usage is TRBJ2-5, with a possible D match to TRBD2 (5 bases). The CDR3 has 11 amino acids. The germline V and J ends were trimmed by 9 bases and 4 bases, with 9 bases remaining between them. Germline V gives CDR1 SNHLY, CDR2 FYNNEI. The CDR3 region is CASYEGETQYF. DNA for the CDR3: TGTGCCAGTTATGAGGGAGAGACCCAGTACTTC.

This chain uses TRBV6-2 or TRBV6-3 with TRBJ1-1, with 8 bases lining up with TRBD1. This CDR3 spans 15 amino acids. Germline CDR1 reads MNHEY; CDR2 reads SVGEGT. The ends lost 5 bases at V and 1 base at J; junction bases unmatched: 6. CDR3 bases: TGTGCCAGCAGTAAAGCTGGGACAGGGAACACTGAAGCTTTCTTT. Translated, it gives CASSKAGTGNTEAFF.

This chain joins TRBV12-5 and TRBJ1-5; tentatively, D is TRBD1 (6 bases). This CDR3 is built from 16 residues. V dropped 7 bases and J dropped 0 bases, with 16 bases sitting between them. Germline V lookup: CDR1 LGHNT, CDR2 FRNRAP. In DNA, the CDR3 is TGTGCTAGTGAAAGGTCAGGGGCTTATAGCAATCAGCCCCAGCATTTT. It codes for CASERSGAYSNQPQHF.

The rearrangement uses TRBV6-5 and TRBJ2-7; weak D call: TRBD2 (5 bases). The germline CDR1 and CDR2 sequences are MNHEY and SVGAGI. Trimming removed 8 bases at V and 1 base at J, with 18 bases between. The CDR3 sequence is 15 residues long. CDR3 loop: CASCTPGMRSYEQYF. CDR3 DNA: TGTGCCAGCTGTACGCCGGGGATGAGATCCTACGAGCAGTACTTC.

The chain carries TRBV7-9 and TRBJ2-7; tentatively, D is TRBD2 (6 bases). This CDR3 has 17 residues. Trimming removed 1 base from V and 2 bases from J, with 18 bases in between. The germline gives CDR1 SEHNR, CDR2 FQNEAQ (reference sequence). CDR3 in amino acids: CASSLGRRGEDPYEQYF. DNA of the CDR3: TGTGCCAGCAGCTTAGGTAGGAGGGGTGAGGATCCCTACGAGCAGTACTTC.

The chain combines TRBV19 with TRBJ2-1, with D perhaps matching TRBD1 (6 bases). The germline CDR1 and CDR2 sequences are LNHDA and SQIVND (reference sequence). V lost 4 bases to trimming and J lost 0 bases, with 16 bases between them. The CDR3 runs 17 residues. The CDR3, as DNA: TGTGCCAGTAGTAGATCTATGACAGGAAGCTCCTACAATGAGCAGTTCTTC. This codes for CASSRSMTGSSYNEQFF.

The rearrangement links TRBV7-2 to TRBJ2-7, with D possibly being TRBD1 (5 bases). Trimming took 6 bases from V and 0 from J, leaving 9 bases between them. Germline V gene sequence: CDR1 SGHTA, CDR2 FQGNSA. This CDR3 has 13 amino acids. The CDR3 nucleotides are TGTGCCAGCAGGACAGACCTCTCCTACGAGCAGTACTTC. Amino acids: CASRTDLSYEQYF.

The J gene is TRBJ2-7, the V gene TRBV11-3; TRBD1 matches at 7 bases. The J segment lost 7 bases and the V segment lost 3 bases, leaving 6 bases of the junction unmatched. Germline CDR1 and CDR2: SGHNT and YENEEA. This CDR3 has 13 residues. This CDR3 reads CASSFEGGREQYF. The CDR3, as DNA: TGTGCCAGCAGCTTTGAAGGGGGCCGGGAGCAGTACTTC.

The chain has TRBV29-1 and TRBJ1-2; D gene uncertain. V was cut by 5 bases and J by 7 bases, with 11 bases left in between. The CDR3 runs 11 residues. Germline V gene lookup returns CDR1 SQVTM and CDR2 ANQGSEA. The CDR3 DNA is TGCAGCGTTATCATCCCGGGTGGCTACACCTTC. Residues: CSVIIPGGYTF.

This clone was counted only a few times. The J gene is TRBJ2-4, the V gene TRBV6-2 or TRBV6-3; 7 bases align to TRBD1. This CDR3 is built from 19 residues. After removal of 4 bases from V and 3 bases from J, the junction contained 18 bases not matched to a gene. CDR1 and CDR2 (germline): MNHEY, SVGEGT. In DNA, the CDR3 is TGTGCCAGCAGTTTCCGAAGGGGACAGTGGGAAATTAGCAAAAACATTCAGTACTTC. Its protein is CASSFRRGQWEISKNIQYF.

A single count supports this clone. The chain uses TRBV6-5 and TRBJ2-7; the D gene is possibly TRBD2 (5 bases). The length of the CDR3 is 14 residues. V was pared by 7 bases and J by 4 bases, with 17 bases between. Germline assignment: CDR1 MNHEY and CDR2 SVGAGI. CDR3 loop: CASTSRGLPYEQYF. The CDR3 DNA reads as TGTGCCAGCACTTCTCGCGGACTCCCTTACGAGCAGTACTTC.